Listed below are T cell receptor beta chains from one sample, sequenced in a study of blood T cell repertoires in COVID-19. Here immunoSEQ multiplex PCR was the method, and the copy in TCRdb shows in-frame clones only, minus some. The profile shows 260,000 or so clones, over 75% of them singletons. Sequencing input: PBMCs or T cells enriched from blood (not recorded which). The receptor source for this set is a young man who had recovered from COVID-19. Both conserved end residues are part of each CDR3. Each record gives: CDR3 protein, V gene, J gene, CDR3 length.

cdr3_aa: CASSQGAGGYTF; v_call: TRBV3-1/TRBV3-2; j_call: TRBJ1-2; cdr3_length: 12
cdr3_aa: CAISESAGGDTDTQYF; v_call: TRBV10-3; j_call: TRBJ2-3; cdr3_length: 16
cdr3_aa: CASREAASNQETQYF; v_call: TRBV5-1; j_call: TRBJ2-5; cdr3_length: 15
cdr3_aa: CASSPGQVQETQYF; v_call: TRBV5-1; j_call: TRBJ2-5; cdr3_length: 14
cdr3_aa: CASSPGQEYTIYF; v_call: TRBV18; j_call: TRBJ1-3; cdr3_length: 13
cdr3_aa: CASSLALSGSHYEQYF; v_call: TRBV5-5; j_call: TRBJ2-7; cdr3_length: 16
cdr3_aa: CASSPNRGPETQYF; v_call: TRBV18; j_call: TRBJ2-5; cdr3_length: 14
cdr3_aa: CASSQDWIGLYNEQFF; v_call: TRBV3-1/TRBV3-2; j_call: TRBJ2-1; cdr3_length: 16
cdr3_aa: CASSHTFAGTGTYEQYF; v_call: TRBV11-3; j_call: TRBJ2-7; cdr3_length: 17
cdr3_aa: CASSLQGGGHRTYEQYF; v_call: TRBV28; j_call: TRBJ2-7; cdr3_length: 17
cdr3_aa: CASSRERTGGVYEQYF; v_call: TRBV4-1; j_call: TRBJ2-7; cdr3_length: 16
cdr3_aa: CASNSYGYTF; v_call: TRBV19; j_call: TRBJ1-2; cdr3_length: 10
cdr3_aa: CASSQGSGRTSTDTQYF; v_call: TRBV4-1; j_call: TRBJ2-3; cdr3_length: 17
cdr3_aa: CATSRDRGSFSPLHF; v_call: TRBV15; j_call: TRBJ1-6; cdr3_length: 15
cdr3_aa: CASSLGDTYEQYF; v_call: TRBV7-7; j_call: TRBJ2-7; cdr3_length: 13
cdr3_aa: CASSISGTDYNEQFF; v_call: TRBV5-1; j_call: TRBJ2-1; cdr3_length: 15
cdr3_aa: CASSAPGTAGNTIYF; v_call: TRBV25-1; j_call: TRBJ1-3; cdr3_length: 15
cdr3_aa: CASSFGTSRYNEQFF; v_call: TRBV5-1; j_call: TRBJ2-1; cdr3_length: 15
cdr3_aa: CASSRPGEGHYGYTF; v_call: TRBV28; j_call: TRBJ1-2; cdr3_length: 15
cdr3_aa: CASSEVQTGRAFF; v_call: TRBV6-1; j_call: TRBJ1-1; cdr3_length: 13
cdr3_aa: CASSLESSRTNVLTF; v_call: TRBV5-1; j_call: TRBJ2-6; cdr3_length: 15
cdr3_aa: CASSLGTSYEQYF; v_call: TRBV11-3; j_call: TRBJ2-7; cdr3_length: 13
cdr3_aa: CAISPREGGSPLHF; v_call: TRBV10-3; j_call: TRBJ1-6; cdr3_length: 14
cdr3_aa: CASSMSTGRPNTLNTEAFF; v_call: TRBV21-1; j_call: TRBJ1-1; cdr3_length: 19
cdr3_aa: CASSFRVVETQYF; v_call: TRBV5-8; j_call: TRBJ2-5; cdr3_length: 13
cdr3_aa: CAWSVRGRQGAFF; v_call: TRBV30; j_call: TRBJ1-1; cdr3_length: 13
cdr3_aa: CASSIGGLVQETQYF; v_call: TRBV19; j_call: TRBJ2-5; cdr3_length: 15
cdr3_aa: CASSRQGVVYEQYF; v_call: TRBV3-1/TRBV3-2; j_call: TRBJ2-7; cdr3_length: 14
cdr3_aa: CASSLSGSGYEQYF; v_call: TRBV11-3; j_call: TRBJ2-7; cdr3_length: 14
cdr3_aa: CASSLGQGAGGQPQHF; v_call: TRBV7-9; j_call: TRBJ1-5; cdr3_length: 16
cdr3_aa: CASSRGTEYGYTF; v_call: TRBV6-5; j_call: TRBJ1-2; cdr3_length: 13
cdr3_aa: CSVEDGAEQYF; v_call: TRBV29-1; j_call: TRBJ2-7; cdr3_length: 11
cdr3_aa: CASSPGGGENTEAFF; v_call: TRBV18; j_call: TRBJ1-1; cdr3_length: 15
cdr3_aa: CASSLGWGRGREKLFF; v_call: TRBV7-2; j_call: TRBJ1-4; cdr3_length: 16
cdr3_aa: CASSAQVSSYNEQFF; v_call: TRBV5-6; j_call: TRBJ2-1; cdr3_length: 15
cdr3_aa: CAWSVQGLYNEQFF; v_call: TRBV30; j_call: TRBJ2-1; cdr3_length: 14
cdr3_aa: CASSPGLAGAVDTQYF; v_call: TRBV11-2; j_call: TRBJ2-3; cdr3_length: 16
cdr3_aa: CASSLAEPNTGELFF; v_call: TRBV7-9; j_call: TRBJ2-2; cdr3_length: 15
cdr3_aa: CAIRPSGTANEKLFF; v_call: TRBV6-5; j_call: TRBJ1-4; cdr3_length: 15
cdr3_aa: CASSLGNGMNTEAFF; v_call: TRBV11-2; j_call: TRBJ1-1; cdr3_length: 15
cdr3_aa: CASSEVLGLEGYTF; v_call: TRBV2; j_call: TRBJ1-2; cdr3_length: 14
cdr3_aa: CASRRGQGTGELFF; v_call: TRBV7-2; j_call: TRBJ2-2; cdr3_length: 14
cdr3_aa: CASVLPGTDTQYF; v_call: TRBV5-1; j_call: TRBJ2-3; cdr3_length: 13
cdr3_aa: CATRVSQATGELFF; v_call: TRBV5-5; j_call: TRBJ2-2; cdr3_length: 14
cdr3_aa: CATSKLDQETQYF; v_call: TRBV15; j_call: TRBJ2-5; cdr3_length: 13
cdr3_aa: CASSQVNRGLSGANVLTF; v_call: TRBV4-1; j_call: TRBJ2-6; cdr3_length: 18